This T cell receptor (beta chain) was recorded in a study of T cells after yellow fever vaccination. V was pared by 0 bases and J by 7 bases, with 13 bases between. This CDR3 is 15 amino acids long. A process of 5'RACE template switching, which added a universal primer site and UMIs, was used to make TCR cDNA. One entry per CDR3 protein, called by TCRdb with MiXCR from the 5' RACE reads. The data hold 620,000 or so distinct CDR3 sequences, with about a sixth observed a single time. J is TRBJ2-1 and V is TRBV23-1; D not certain. TRBV23-1 is noted as an ORF with a role that remains uncertain. The material sequenced was PBMCs, taken 5 to 6 days after the first yellow fever vaccination. The source is a man aged 18-30 years who received the YFV17D yellow fever vaccine. The CDR3 DNA is TGCGCCAGCAGTCAATCAGGGAAGGAAGAGAATGAGCAGTTCTTC. Protein product: CASSQSGKEENEQFF.